The rows below give T cell receptor beta chains drawn from one sample of a study of cytomegalovirus exposure and HLA in healthy donors. Some clones are missing from TCRdb's copy, which holds only in-frame ones; the method was immunoSEQ multiplex PCR. The sample holds some 130,000 clones; over 60% are singletons and the top ten take around 1.3%. The specimen sequenced was PBMCs. Source of these receptors: a male donor in good health and CMV-seropositive. Both conserved end residues are part of each CDR3. Fields, in order: D gene, V gene, J gene, clone size, CDR3 DNA, CDR3 protein. The D gene is left open where the match is weak. The size entry is marked missing in some rows and otherwise reads once, few, many or a size class.

d_call: NA; v_call: TRBV13; j_call: TRBJ2-5; clone_size: NA; cdr3_nt: TGTGCCAGCAGCCCCAGGGGACAAGAGACCCAGTACTTC; cdr3_aa: CASSPRGQETQYF
d_call: NA; v_call: TRBV27; j_call: TRBJ2-7; clone_size: NA; cdr3_nt: TGTGCCAGCGGCCCATCAGGGACCTACGAGCAGTACTTC; cdr3_aa: CASGPSGTYEQYF
d_call: TRBD1; v_call: TRBV9; j_call: TRBJ1-1; clone_size: NA; cdr3_nt: TGTGCCAGCAGCGGTGGGACAGAAGCACAAGGATCCTCCTTT; cdr3_aa: CASSGGTEAQGSSF
d_call: TRBD1; v_call: TRBV19; j_call: TRBJ2-3; clone_size: once; cdr3_nt: TGTGCCAGTAGTCCGGGGACAGGGACAGATACGCAGTATTTT; cdr3_aa: CASSPGTGTDTQYF
d_call: TRBD1; v_call: TRBV7-9; j_call: TRBJ1-2; clone_size: NA; cdr3_nt: TGTGCCAGCAGCCACCCGGGACAGTCAACCTATGGCTACACCTTC; cdr3_aa: CASSHPGQSTYGYTF
d_call: TRBD2; v_call: TRBV7-2; j_call: TRBJ2-7; clone_size: NA; cdr3_nt: TGTGCCAGCAGCACGGACCTAGCGGGAGCCTACGAGCAGTACTTC; cdr3_aa: CASSTDLAGAYEQYF
d_call: TRBD1; v_call: TRBV4-1; j_call: TRBJ2-7; clone_size: NA; cdr3_nt: TGCGCCAGCAGCCGGGAGAGGGGGCTCTACGAGCAGTACTTC; cdr3_aa: CASSRERGLYEQYF
d_call: TRBD1; v_call: TRBV4-2; j_call: TRBJ2-1; clone_size: once; cdr3_nt: TGTGCCAGCAGCCAGGACAGGGGCCAGTACAATGAGCAGTTCTTC; cdr3_aa: CASSQDRGQYNEQFF
d_call: NA; v_call: TRBV9; j_call: TRBJ2-1; clone_size: NA; cdr3_nt: TGTGCCAGCAGCCAAAAACTAGCCGGTGAGCAGTTCTTC; cdr3_aa: CASSQKLAGEQFF
d_call: NA; v_call: TRBV7-2; j_call: TRBJ2-1; clone_size: NA; cdr3_nt: TGTGCCAGCAGCTTAGTCGTAGCCCAGTACAATGAGCAGTTCTTC; cdr3_aa: CASSLVVAQYNEQFF
d_call: TRBD2; v_call: TRBV7-8; j_call: TRBJ2-2; clone_size: NA; cdr3_nt: TGTGCCAGCAGCCACGGGACTAGCGGGGGGCTCACCGGGGAGCTGTTTTTT; cdr3_aa: CASSHGTSGGLTGELFF
d_call: NA; v_call: TRBV30; j_call: TRBJ1-5; clone_size: NA; cdr3_nt: TGTGCCTGGAGTGCCCCAGGGTGGAGTCAGCCCCAGCATTTT; cdr3_aa: CAWSAPGWSQPQHF
d_call: TRBD1; v_call: TRBV7-9; j_call: TRBJ1-5; clone_size: NA; cdr3_nt: TGTGCCGGATCGGGACAGGGGGATCAGCCCCAGCATTTT; cdr3_aa: CAGSGQGDQPQHF
d_call: NA; v_call: TRBV5-1; j_call: TRBJ2-7; clone_size: NA; cdr3_nt: TGCGCCAGCAGGACCGCCGGGACACTCTACGAGCAGTACTTC; cdr3_aa: CASRTAGTLYEQYF
d_call: TRBD1; v_call: TRBV6-1; j_call: TRBJ1-2; clone_size: NA; cdr3_nt: TGTGCCAGCAGTGAAGTTCCGGGACAGGCACTCTATGGCTACACCTTC; cdr3_aa: CASSEVPGQALYGYTF
d_call: NA; v_call: TRBV5-4; j_call: TRBJ2-7; clone_size: NA; cdr3_nt: TGTGCCAGCAGCTTGGATTCAGGGGCTTTTGCCTACGAGCAGTACTTC; cdr3_aa: CASSLDSGAFAYEQYF
d_call: NA; v_call: TRBV18; j_call: TRBJ1-1; clone_size: NA; cdr3_nt: TGTGCCAGCTCACAAGGGGATCCTCGGACTGAAGCTTTCTTT; cdr3_aa: CASSQGDPRTEAFF
d_call: TRBD1; v_call: TRBV5-1; j_call: TRBJ1-6; clone_size: NA; cdr3_nt: TGCGCCAGCAGCTTGGCACTCAATGGTGGGGACAGTTATTCACCCCTCCACTTT; cdr3_aa: CASSLALNGGDSYSPLHF
d_call: NA; v_call: TRBV7-8; j_call: TRBJ2-3; clone_size: NA; cdr3_nt: TGTGCCAGCAGCCCGACTGGGTGGGGGCACACAGATACGCAGTATTTT; cdr3_aa: CASSPTGWGHTDTQYF
d_call: NA; v_call: TRBV4-1; j_call: TRBJ1-1; clone_size: NA; cdr3_nt: TGCGCCAGCAGCCAAGTGCTACAGGCCGTGAACACTGAAGCTTTCTTT; cdr3_aa: CASSQVLQAVNTEAFF
d_call: TRBD2; v_call: TRBV5-6; j_call: TRBJ2-3; clone_size: NA; cdr3_nt: TGTGCCAGCAGTTCCGGGGGGGCGGCGGATACGCAGTATTTT; cdr3_aa: CASSSGGAADTQYF
d_call: TRBD2; v_call: TRBV4-3; j_call: TRBJ2-6; clone_size: NA; cdr3_nt: TGCGCCAGCAGCACGAGACTAGCGGGATCGGCTGGGGCCAACGTCCTGACTTTC; cdr3_aa: CASSTRLAGSAGANVLTF
d_call: NA; v_call: TRBV5-4; j_call: TRBJ1-2; clone_size: NA; cdr3_nt: TGTGCCAGCAGCTTGAATCGGGTCTATGGCTACACCTTC; cdr3_aa: CASSLNRVYGYTF
d_call: TRBD2; v_call: TRBV7-2; j_call: TRBJ2-7; clone_size: NA; cdr3_nt: TGTGCCAGCAGAGCCGCCTTAGCGGGAGTCTACGAGCAGTACTTC; cdr3_aa: CASRAALAGVYEQYF
d_call: TRBD1; v_call: TRBV4-1; j_call: TRBJ1-5; clone_size: NA; cdr3_nt: TGCGCCAGCAGCCAAGATGGGGTTGGCAGGGGGTATCAGCCCCAGCATTTT; cdr3_aa: CASSQDGVGRGYQPQHF
d_call: TRBD1; v_call: TRBV7-9; j_call: TRBJ1-5; clone_size: NA; cdr3_nt: TGTGCCAGCAGCTTAGCGGACAGGGCCAATCAGCCCCAGCATTTT; cdr3_aa: CASSLADRANQPQHF
d_call: TRBD1; v_call: TRBV7-9; j_call: TRBJ2-3; clone_size: NA; cdr3_nt: TGTGCCAGCAGCCCGTGGGACAGATCCACAGATACGCAGTATTTT; cdr3_aa: CASSPWDRSTDTQYF
d_call: NA; v_call: TRBV2; j_call: TRBJ1-6; clone_size: NA; cdr3_nt: TGTGCCAGCACCAGACAGTATAATTCACCCCTCCACTTT; cdr3_aa: CASTRQYNSPLHF